These 10 T cell receptor beta chains came from one sample sequenced in a study of blood T cell repertoires in COVID-19 (dated by TCRdb to about 2020). The protocol used for the library was the immunoSEQ multiplex PCR assay. What TCRdb holds here is the immuneACCESS table cut down to in-frame rearrangements. Part of the clones is not present; checked against another copy, under half of the missing clones reflect an unresolved V gene, and the others are unexplained. The sample has 120,000 to 150,000 clones on record, approximately 81% of them singletons. Of the sample, about 2.5% falls within the top ten clones. Sequencing was performed on peripheral blood. These TCRs come from a human donor with acute or convalescent COVID-19. The donor label of this sample is uncertain.

The V call is TRBV2, the J call TRBJ1-1; D gene unclear. From germline, CDR1 is SNHLY and CDR2 FYNNEI. CDR3 size: 13 residues. Trimming removed 7 bases at V and 0 bases at J, with 9 bases between. The CDR3 protein is CASITNMNTEAFF. CDR3 DNA sequence: TGTGCCAGCATAACCAACATGAACACTGAAGCTTTCTTT. Full variable domain (outside the CDR3, taken from reference TRBV2 and TRBJ1-1): EPEVTQTPSHQVTQMGQEVILRCVPISNHLYFYWYRQILGQKVEFLVSFYNNEISEKSEIFDDQFSVERPDGSNFTLKIRSTKLEDSAMYFCASITNMNTEAFFGQGTRLTVV.

The chain has TRBV25-1 and TRBJ1-2, with a possible D match to TRBD1 (5 bases). V was clipped by 1 base and J by 8 bases, with 14 bases between them. Per germline, CDR1 MGHDK and CDR2 SYGVNS. This CDR3 is built from 14 residues. The CDR3 is CASSESGRGWGYTF. The CDR3 bases are TGTGCCAGCAGTGAATCAGGGCGGGGCTGGGGCTACACCTTC.

The rearrangement links TRBV30 to TRBJ1-2; TRBD1 agrees at 9 bases. With V trimmed by 3 bases and J by 9 bases, 8 bases remained unmatched. Germline loops: CDR1 GTSNPN, CDR2 SVGIG (reference sequence). The CDR3 spans 13 residues. The CDR3 sequence: CAWRGTGLRSYTF. The CDR3 DNA follows: TGTGCCTGGAGGGGGACAGGGTTGAGAAGCTACACCTTC.

Only a few counts were recorded for this clone. The chain carries TRBV6-5 and TRBJ2-2; possibly TRBD2 for D (5 bases). This CDR3 is 14 amino acids long. Trimming removed 1 base from V and 9 bases from J, with 12 bases in between. Germline V gives CDR1 MNHEY, CDR2 SVGAGI. This CDR3 is CASSYLTNLRELFF. The CDR3 DNA sequence: TGTGCCAGCAGTTACTTGACTAATCTTAGGGAGCTGTTTTTT.

The V gene is TRBV9, the J gene TRBJ1-2; no clear D gene. The germline gives CDR1 SGDLS, CDR2 YYNGEE. V dropped 0 bases and J dropped 0 bases, with 6 bases sitting between them. This CDR3 has 14 residues. CDR3 in amino acids: CASSVATANYGYTF. CDR3 nucleotides: TGTGCCAGCAGCGTAGCTACTGCTAACTATGGCTACACCTTC.

The J gene is TRBJ2-2, the V gene TRBV7-3; D may be TRBD2 (6 bases). Germline values: CDR1 SGHTA, CDR2 FQGTGA. The ends were cut back, 5 bases at V and 7 bases at J, with 8 bases in the middle. The CDR3 length is 12 residues. CDR3 in amino acids: CASSISGGELFF. For the CDR3, the DNA is TGTGCCAGCAGCATTAGCGGCGGGGAGCTGTTTTTT. Variable domain in full (rest from reference TRBV7-3 and TRBJ2-2): GAGVSQTPSNKVTEKGKYVELRCDPISGHTALYWYRQSLGQGPEFLIYFQGTGAADDSGLPNDRFFAVRPEGSVSTLKIQRTERGDSAVYLCASSISGGELFFGEGSRLTVL.

This clone was detected only a few times. V usage is TRBV5-1 and J usage is TRBJ1-1, with a possible D match to TRBD1 (5 bases). Germline V gene data show CDR1 as SGHRS and CDR2 as YFSETQ. This CDR3 comprises 14 residues. The ends were cut back, 5 bases at V and 4 bases at J, with 15 bases in the middle. In DNA form, the CDR3 reads TGCGCCAGCAGATTCAGGGAGGGCGGCACTGAAGCTTTCTTT. It is translated as CASRFREGGTEAFF.

The V and J genes are TRBV5-5 and TRBJ2-4; weak D call: TRBD1 (5 bases). From germline, CDR1 is SGHKS and CDR2 YYEKEE (reference sequence). There are 19 residues in the CDR3. V dropped 0 bases and J dropped 2 bases, with 21 bases sitting between them. The CDR3 protein is CASSLGGAGMVGTKNIQYF. For the CDR3, the DNA is TGTGCCAGCAGCTTGGGGGGCGCAGGGATGGTTGGAACCAAAAACATTCAGTACTTC. The whole variable domain, remainder taken from reference TRBV5-5 and TRBJ2-4, is DAGVTQSPTHLIKTRGQQVTLRCSPISGHKSVSWYQQVLGQGPQFIFQYYEKEERGRGNFPDRFSARQFPNYSSELNVNALLLGDSALYLCASSLGGAGMVGTKNIQYFGAGTRLSVL.

J is TRBJ2-5 and V is TRBV5-4, with 10 bases lining up with TRBD1. Trimming cost V 5 bases and J 5 bases; bases outside gene matches: 9. The CDR3 is made up of 15 amino acids. CDR1 and CDR2 from the germline V gene are SGHNT and YYREEE (reference sequence). The CDR3 sequence: CASSFPGQGLETQYF. CDR3 DNA sequence: TGTGCCAGCAGTTTTCCGGGACAGGGGTTGGAGACCCAGTACTTC.

This clone was detected only once. The rearrangement uses TRBV19 and TRBJ1-2; TRBD1 is a possible D gene (5 bases). V was cut by 3 bases and J by 7 bases, with 15 bases left in between. Germline values: CDR1 LNHDA, CDR2 SQIVND (reference sequence). The CDR3 extends over 14 amino acids. CDR3 protein: CASSIPSRVGGYTF. Here the CDR3 DNA reads TGTGCCAGTAGTATCCCGAGCAGGGTTGGTGGCTACACCTTC. Using reference TRBV19 and TRBJ1-2 for the parts outside the CDR3, the full variable domain is DGGITQSPKYLFRKEGQNVTLSCEQNLNHDAMYWYRQDPGQGLRLIYYSQIVNDFQKGDIAEGYSVSREKKESFPLTVTSAQKNPTAFYLCASSIPSRVGGYTFGSGTRLTVV.